Below, 25 T cell receptor beta chains from the same sample are listed, as sequenced in a study of early T cells in non-severe SARS-CoV-2 infection. TCRdb independently ran MiXCR on the 5' RACE reads; one entry per CDR3 protein. This sample has around 28,000 distinct CDR3 sequences, with roughly 5% found just once. The specimen was whole blood. The receptors stem from an adult who was a healthcare worker with PCR-confirmed SARS-CoV-2 infection or an uninfected control (not recorded which).

This clonotype came up a few times. V gene TRBV7-9 combines with J gene TRBJ2-5; D ambiguous. Trimming cost V 7 bases and J 2 bases, with 11 bases left between them. CDR1 is SEHNR, CDR2 FQNEAQ, per germline (reference sequence). The CDR3 covers 13 residues. The CDR3 sequence: CASTRDSQETQYF. CDR3 DNA: TGTGCCAGCACCCGTGACTCACAAGAGACCCAGTACTTC.

This clonotype came up many times. The V gene is TRBV18, the J gene TRBJ2-1; D unresolved. The CDR3 contains 15 residues. The V and J ends lost 3 bases and 2 bases respectively, with 11 bases between them. CDR1 is KGHSH, CDR2 LQKENI, per germline. Written as DNA, the CDR3 is TGTGCCAGCTCACCCTACCGTTCTGCCTACAATGAGCAGTTCTTC. Translation gives CASSPYRSAYNEQFF.

This clonotype was observed a few times. The CDR3 region has the DNA TGTGCCAGCAGCTTACGGCAGGGGGTCACTGAAGCTTTCTTT. Residues: CASSLRQGVTEAFF. V gene TRBV7-2 combines with J gene TRBJ1-1; TRBD1 agrees at 7 bases. With 2 bases clipped from V and 4 bases from J, the junction kept 4 bases outside the gene matches. This CDR3 is 14 amino acids long. Germline CDR1 is SGHTA and CDR2 is FQGNSA.

This clonotype was recorded many times. The rearrangement joins TRBV20-1 to TRBJ2-3; 10 positions match TRBD2. The CDR3 length is 13 residues. CDR1 DFQATT and CDR2 SNEGSKA come from the germline V gene (reference sequence). In DNA form, the CDR3 reads TGCAGACCAACTAGCGGGACCACAGATACGCAGTATTTT. Protein sequence: CRPTSGTTDTQYF.

The chain joins TRBV2 to TRBJ2-2; no definite D call. CDR3 size: 13 residues. Germline CDR1 and CDR2: SNHLY and FYNNEI. Deletions cut 5 bases from V and 5 bases from J, with 9 bases between. The CDR3 is CASSFLGTGELFF. Here the CDR3 DNA reads TGTGCCAGCAGTTTTTTGGGAACCGGGGAGCTGTTTTTT.

The CDR3: CASSTSQAYEQYF. Here the CDR3 DNA reads TGTGCCAGCAGCACCTCCCAGGCCTACGAGCAGTACTTC. The chain is built from TRBV2 and TRBJ2-7; D is uncertain. Germline CDR1 SNHLY, CDR2 FYNNEI. The CDR3 is 13 amino acids. The V end lost 6 bases, the J end lost 2 bases, and 11 bases lay between the germline ends.

This clonotype was picked up many times. The chain recombines TRBV6-5 with TRBJ1-3, with TRBD1 matching 7 bases. V trimming: 0 bases; J trimming: 4 bases; junction bases outside the gene matches: 15. The length of the CDR3 is 19 residues. Germline V gene lookup returns CDR1 MNHEY and CDR2 SVGAGI. As DNA, the CDR3 is TGTGCCAGCAGTTACTCGGTGTTCACCGCCGGACAGGCGGGAAACACCATATATTTT. As protein: CASSYSVFTAGQAGNTIYF.

This clonotype was recorded many times. The V and J genes are TRBV10-3 and TRBJ1-1; tentatively, D is TRBD1 (6 bases). CDR1 is ENHRY, CDR2 SYGVKD, per germline. The CDR3 is 15 amino acids. The V end was cut by 2 bases, the J end by 1 base, with 11 bases between. DNA for the CDR3: TGTGCCATCAGTGAGAGGGCACAGGGGAACACTGAAGCTTTCTTT. Translated: CAISERAQGNTEAFF.

By sample fraction, this clonotype is medium-sized. J is TRBJ2-2 and V is TRBV9; 16 bases fit TRBD2. J gave up 2 bases and V 4 bases, and 11 bases lay outside the gene matches. This CDR3 has 20 residues. CDR1 and CDR2 (germline): SGDLS, YYNGEE. The CDR3 region is CASSPHPGLAGGDNTGELFF. CDR3 nucleotide sequence: TGTGCCAGCAGCCCCCACCCGGGACTAGCGGGGGGGGATAACACCGGGGAGCTGTTTTTT. Filled out from reference TRBV9 and TRBJ2-2, the complete variable domain reads DSGVTQTPKHLITATGQRVTLRCSPRSGDLSVYWYQQSLDQGLQFLIQYYNGEERAKGNILERFSAQQFPDLHSELNLSSLELGDSALYFCASSPHPGLAGGDNTGELFFGEGSRLTVL.

This clonotype occurred a few times. The chain carries TRBV11-2 and TRBJ2-1, with D possibly being TRBD2 (6 bases). V lost 5 bases to trimming and J lost 4 bases, with 15 bases between them. Germline CDR1 is SGHAT and CDR2 is FQNNGV. The CDR3 extends over 15 amino acids. The CDR3 DNA is TGTGCCAGCAGCCCTACTAGCCTGAATTACAATGAGCAGTTCTTC. Protein: CASSPTSLNYNEQFF.

This clonotype was found a few times. This chain links TRBV7-6 with TRBJ1-1; D gene unclear. CDR1 and CDR2 (germline): SGHVS, FNYEAQ. With 2 bases removed from V and 1 base from J, the gap between germline ends came to 8 bases. CDR3 length: 14 amino acids. The CDR3 nucleotides are TGTGCCAGCAGCTTAACTCTCTCGAACACTGAAGCTTTCTTT. It translates to CASSLTLSNTEAFF.

Ten or more counts support this clonotype. The chain uses TRBV11-2 and TRBJ2-5; 7 nucleotides match TRBD2. V was clipped by 5 bases and J by 2 bases; unmatched bases: 8. From germline, CDR1 is SGHAT and CDR2 FQNNGV. The CDR3 is 15 residues long. As DNA, the CDR3 is TGTGCCAGCAGCCCCCGGGACTACAGACAAGAGACCCAGTACTTC. Translation: CASSPRDYRQETQYF.

This clonotype was seen many times. The CDR3 region is CASSLRAGGGVASSYNEQFF. The CDR3 DNA reads as TGTGCCAGCAGCTTAAGGGCTGGCGGGGGGGTCGCGAGCTCCTACAATGAGCAGTTCTTC. V and J are TRBV7-6 and TRBJ2-1; 9 bases are a match to TRBD2. This CDR3 has 20 residues. CDR1 is SGHVS and CDR2 is FNYEAQ in the germline V gene. V was clipped by 2 bases and J by 0 bases; unmatched bases: 14.

This clonotype was counted between two and nine times. This chain links TRBV27 with TRBJ2-5, with TRBD1 matching over 7 bases. Losses at the gene ends were 5 bases for V and 6 bases for J; bases not matched to a gene: 12. In germline, CDR1 is MNHEY, CDR2 SMNVEV (reference sequence). The CDR3 length is 15 residues. CDR3 sequence reads: CASSRTGTKGKTQYF. In DNA form, the CDR3 reads TGTGCCAGCAGTCGGACAGGAACGAAAGGGAAGACCCAGTACTTC.

This clonotype was seen ten or more times. The chain has TRBV11-3 and TRBJ2-7; no firm D call. Per germline, CDR1 SGHNT and CDR2 YENEEA. There are 12 residues in the CDR3. V gave up 5 bases and J gave up 4 bases, with 9 bases separating them. The CDR3 DNA reads as TGTGCCAGCAGCCCCCGCGTTTACGAGCAGTACTTC. Amino acid sequence: CASSPRVYEQYF.

This clonotype was observed at least ten times. The V gene is TRBV18, the J gene TRBJ2-6; 7 bases align to TRBD1. The CDR3 extends over 16 amino acids. Germline lookup yields CDR1 KGHSH and CDR2 LQKENI. The V and J ends lost 3 bases and 2 bases, in that order; junction bases with no gene match: 4. The CDR3 protein is CASSPIGQAGANVLTF. DNA for the CDR3: TGTGCCAGCTCACCTATCGGACAGGCTGGGGCCAACGTCCTGACTTTC.

This clonotype showed up many times. The chain combines TRBV7-2 with TRBJ1-6; D not resolved. Germline-derived CDR1 and CDR2 are SGHTA and FQGNSA. Trimming removed 0 bases from V and 10 bases from J, with 7 bases in between. The CDR3 covers 13 residues. CDR3 sequence: CASSLAWSSPLHF. In nucleotides, the CDR3 is TGTGCCAGCAGCTTAGCATGGAGCTCACCCCTCCACTTT.

The CDR3 sequence is CASSLSKAQGSNEQFF. For the CDR3, the DNA is TGTGCCAGCAGTCTCTCTAAGGCACAGGGATCTAATGAGCAGTTCTTC. V is TRBV12-3 or TRBV12-4 and J is TRBJ2-1, with D possibly TRBD1 on 6 matching bases. Trimming left V 5 bases short and J 7 bases short, with 21 bases between. The CDR3 runs to 16 residues.

This clonotype was counted many times. The chain has TRBV18 and TRBJ1-2; no clear D. CDR3 length: 14 amino acids. Germline CDR1 is KGHSH and CDR2 is LQKENI. V was trimmed by 1 base and J by 1 base, leaving 7 bases between them. CDR3 sequence: CASSPRTDNYGYTF. CDR3 nucleotides: TGTGCCAGCTCACCACGGACGGATAACTATGGCTACACCTTC. The full variable domain, rest sourced from reference TRBV18 and TRBJ1-2, is NAGVMQNPRHLVRRRGQEARLRCSPMKGHSHVYWYRQLPEEGLKFMVYLQKENIIDESGMPKERFSAEFPKEGPSILRIQQVVRGDSAAYFCASSPRTDNYGYTFGSGTRLTVV.

This chain connects TRBV5-1 to TRBJ2-1; possibly TRBD1 for D (6 bases). The CDR3 spans 14 residues. With 4 bases removed from V and 7 bases from J, the gap between germline ends came to 15 bases. Germline-derived CDR1 and CDR2 are SGHRS and YFSETQ. CDR3 in DNA: TGCGCCAGCAGCCCTTCGACAGGCCTTAATGAGCAGTTCTTC. Translating gives CASSPSTGLNEQFF.

This clonotype was seen more than once but under ten times. The chain uses TRBV5-1 and TRBJ2-7, with D perhaps matching TRBD1 (6 bases). The CDR3 length is 19 residues. Germline loops: CDR1 SGHRS, CDR2 YFSETQ. V lost 4 bases to trimming and J lost 3 bases, with 29 bases between them. The CDR3 loop reads CASSPATPQGSSRYYEQYF. CDR3 nucleotide sequence: TGCGCCAGCAGCCCAGCGACCCCACAGGGTTCGAGCCGGTACTACGAGCAGTACTTC.

The DNA of the CDR3 is TGTGCCAGCAGCTTAGTGGAGGGAACGAGCTACGAGCAGTACTTC. Its protein product is CASSLVEGTSYEQYF. V is TRBV7-6 and J is TRBJ2-7, with D tentatively TRBD2 (6 bases). Trimming pared 1 base from V and 3 bases from J, leaving 13 bases between. Germline loops: CDR1 SGHVS, CDR2 FNYEAQ. The CDR3 spans 15 residues.

Only a few counts were recorded for this clonotype. V usage is TRBV11-2 and J usage is TRBJ2-1; 9 nucleotides match TRBD1. In germline, CDR1 is SGHAT, CDR2 FQNNGV. This CDR3 region has 18 residues. Losses at the gene ends were 5 bases for V and 5 bases for J; bases not matched to a gene: 16. As DNA, the CDR3 is TGTGCCAGCAGCCGCTCCGGGGACAGGGTGTGGACCAACAATGAGCAGTTCTTC. Its translation is CASSRSGDRVWTNNEQFF.

This clonotype has a count of ten or more. The chain has TRBV2 and TRBJ1-2; 9 bases agree with TRBD1. This CDR3 spans 14 amino acids. The germline gives CDR1 SNHLY, CDR2 FYNNEI. Trimming removed 7 bases from V and 8 bases from J; junction bases left unmatched: 11. The CDR3 DNA reads TGTGCCAGCACCCCGGGACAGGGAAGGTCGGGCTACACCTTC. Amino acids: CASTPGQGRSGYTF.

This clonotype came up many times. The V gene is TRBV20-1, the J gene TRBJ1-2; D is ambiguous. The CDR3 spans 13 residues. Germline V lookup: CDR1 DFQATT, CDR2 SNEGSKA (reference sequence). V lost 4 bases, J lost 0 bases, and 9 bases lay in between. CDR3 nucleotides: TGCAGTGCTAAGGTAGCGACTAACTATGGCTACACCTTC. As protein: CSAKVATNYGYTF.